These 21 T cell receptor beta chains share one sample of origin, sequenced in a study of blood T cell repertoires in COVID-19. TCRdb's copy holds only in-frame clones and misses some; the assay was immunoSEQ multiplex PCR. The sample consists of some 180,000 clones, roughly 89% of them appearing once. The sample was peripheral blood. The receptors originated from a man aged 50-60 years with acute or convalescent COVID-19.

The chain recombines TRBV6-2 or TRBV6-3 with TRBJ1-6; D unresolved. The CDR3 runs to 18 residues. Germline lookup yields CDR1 MNHEY and CDR2 SVGEGT. The V and J ends lost 0 bases and 0 bases respectively, with 12 bases between them. The CDR3: CASSYSKAASSYNSPLHF. CDR3 coding DNA: TGTGCCAGCAGTTACTCGAAGGCGGCCAGCTCCTATAATTCACCCCTCCACTTT.

This chain joins TRBV4-1 and TRBJ1-4; D unclear. V lost 5 bases and J 2 bases, leaving 18 bases between the germline ends. From germline, CDR1 is MGHRA and CDR2 YSYEKL. The CDR3 sequence is 17 residues long. CDR3 in DNA: TGCGCCAGCAGCACTCCGCCGAGGGTACCCACTAATGAAAAACTGTTTTTT. Translated, it gives CASSTPPRVPTNEKLFF.

The chain couples TRBV20-1 to TRBJ2-1, with 9 positions matching TRBD2. The CDR3 has 15 residues. Looked up from germline, CDR1 is DFQATT and CDR2 is SNEGSKA (reference sequence). V shed 3 bases and J 4 bases; nucleotides not matched to a gene: 7. CDR3: CSASLAAGGYNEQFF. The CDR3 coding sequence is TGCAGTGCTAGTTTGGCAGCGGGAGGTTACAATGAGCAGTTCTTC.

The chain links TRBV30 to TRBJ1-3; a possible D gene is TRBD1 (6 bases). CDR3 size: 15 residues. Germline loops: CDR1 GTSNPN, CDR2 SVGIG (reference sequence). Trimming left V 2 bases short and J 0 bases short, with 11 bases between. The CDR3 spells CAWSYTGFSGNTIYF. CDR3 in DNA: TGTGCCTGGAGTTACACAGGGTTCTCTGGAAACACCATATATTTT.

This clone has only one observation. The gene calls are TRBV27 and TRBJ2-3; 9 bases map to TRBD2. Germline trimming cut 0 bases from V and 1 base from J; bases unmatched to any gene: 2. Germline V gene lookup returns CDR1 MNHEY and CDR2 SMNVEV (reference sequence). There are 16 residues in the CDR3. DNA of the CDR3: TGTGCCAGCAGTTTATCTCAGCGGGAGGGCACAGATACGCAGTATTTT. Translating it yields CASSLSQREGTDTQYF.

This sequence joins TRBV11-2 and TRBJ1-1, with a weak D call TRBD1 (6 bases). Trimming cost V 1 base and J 3 bases, with 6 bases left between them. The V gene's germline CDR1 is SGHAT and CDR2 FQNNGV. The CDR3 is 13 amino acids. CDR3 protein: CASSLAGDTEAFF. Here the CDR3 DNA reads TGTGCCAGCAGCTTAGCAGGGGACACTGAAGCTTTCTTT.

The chain carries TRBV7-2 and TRBJ2-3; D ambiguous. Germline values: CDR1 SGHTA, CDR2 FQGNSA. The CDR3 loop spans 14 amino acids. The V end was cut by 3 bases, the J end by 3 bases, with 10 bases between. This chain's CDR3 is CASSFFPGTDTQYF. CDR3 bases: TGTGCCAGCAGCTTTTTCCCCGGGACAGATACGCAGTATTTT. Full variable domain (missing parts from reference TRBV7-2 and TRBJ2-3): GAGVSQSPSNKVTEKGKDVELRCDPISGHTALYWYRQSLGQGLEFLIYFQGNSAPDKSGLPSDRFSAERTGGSVSTLTIQRTQQEDSAVYLCASSFFPGTDTQYFGPGTRLTVL.

The V gene is TRBV24-1, the J gene TRBJ2-5, with D perhaps TRBD1 (6 bases). This CDR3 is built from 14 residues. The V end was cut by 10 bases, the J end by 0 bases, with 14 bases between. CDR1 KGHDR and CDR2 SFDVKD come from the germline V gene. The CDR3 is CATEDRGYQETQYF. The DNA of the CDR3 is TGTGCCACGGAGGACAGAGGGTACCAAGAGACCCAGTACTTC.

The rearrangement links TRBV19 to TRBJ1-5; 8 bases are shared with TRBD1. The CDR3 length is 14 residues. CDR1 is LNHDA and CDR2 is SQIVND in the germline V gene (reference sequence). After removal of 5 bases from V and 4 bases from J, the junction contained 4 bases not matched to a gene. The CDR3 spells CASSEQGGNQPQHF. CDR3 DNA: TGTGCCAGTAGTGAACAGGGGGGGAATCAGCCCCAGCATTTT. The whole variable domain, remainder taken from reference TRBV19 and TRBJ1-5, is DGGITQSPKYLFRKEGQNVTLSCEQNLNHDAMYWYRQDPGQGLRLIYYSQIVNDFQKGDIAEGYSVSREKKESFPLTVTSAQKNPTAFYLCASSEQGGNQPQHFGDGTRLSIL.

V is TRBV2 and J is TRBJ2-1; 9 bases align to TRBD2. The CDR3 has 19 residues. J lost 7 bases, V lost 5 bases, and 21 bases had no gene match. Germline loops: CDR1 SNHLY, CDR2 FYNNEI. CDR3 region: CASSWPGTSRRRVGNEQFF. CDR3 nucleotides: TGTGCCAGCAGTTGGCCGGGGACTAGCAGGCGGAGAGTGGGTAATGAGCAGTTCTTC. Full variable domain (rest looked up from reference TRBV2 and TRBJ2-1): EPEVTQTPSHQVTQMGQEVILRCVPISNHLYFYWYRQILGQKVEFLVSFYNNEISEKSEIFDDQFSVERPDGSNFTLKIRSTKLEDSAMYFCASSWPGTSRRRVGNEQFFGPGTRLTVL.

CDR3 nucleotides: TGTGCCAGCAGCTTAGGGGAGCGGGGAGAGCAGTTCTTC. Translated: CASSLGERGEQFF. This chain joins TRBV7-2 and TRBJ2-1; 7 bases line up with TRBD2. The germline gives CDR1 SGHTA, CDR2 FQGNSA. The CDR3 has 13 residues. J lost 10 bases, V lost 1 base, and 4 bases had no gene match. Variable domain in full (rest from reference TRBV7-2 and TRBJ2-1): GAGVSQSPSNKVTEKGKDVELRCDPISGHTALYWYRQSLGQGLEFLIYFQGNSAPDKSGLPSDRFSAERTGGSVSTLTIQRTQQEDSAVYLCASSLGERGEQFFGPGTRLTVL.

The chain has TRBV9 and TRBJ2-2; 12 bases are shared with TRBD1. Trimming took 4 bases from V and 9 from J; bases not matched to a gene: 13. Germline V CDR1 and CDR2: SGDLS, YYNGEE. The CDR3 is 17 residues long. Here the CDR3 DNA reads TGTGCCAGCAGCCATACCTTAACCGGGACAGGGGGCTGGGAGCTGTTTTTT. Its protein is CASSHTLTGTGGWELFF.

V and J are TRBV10-3 and TRBJ2-2; D is undetermined. Germline CDR1 is ENHRY and CDR2 is SYGVKD. This CDR3 has 13 residues. The V end was cut by 6 bases, the J end by 2 bases, with 7 bases between. Here the CDR3 reads CAISETNTGELFF. CDR3 sequence (DNA): TGTGCCATCAGCGAGACTAACACCGGGGAGCTGTTTTTT.

The chain joins TRBV27 to TRBJ2-6, with a possible D match to TRBD1 (6 bases). With 3 bases removed from V and 0 bases from J, the gap between germline ends came to 9 bases. The germline gives CDR1 MNHEY, CDR2 SMNVEV (reference sequence). This CDR3 has 16 residues. The CDR3 sequence is CASSLIQGSGANVLTF. DNA of the CDR3: TGTGCCAGCAGTTTGATACAGGGCTCTGGGGCCAACGTCCTGACTTTC.

The gene calls are TRBV5-1 and TRBJ1-2; D perhaps matches TRBD1 (6 bases). V dropped 7 bases and J dropped 3 bases, with 16 bases sitting between them. In germline, CDR1 is SGHRS, CDR2 YFSETQ. This CDR3 has 14 residues. CDR3 region: CASGPGHGYYGYTF. The DNA of the CDR3 is TGCGCCAGCGGCCCGGGACACGGATACTATGGCTACACCTTC.

The rearrangement links TRBV28 to TRBJ2-7; the D gene is possibly TRBD1 (6 bases). The CDR3 consists of 12 residues. V was shortened by 5 bases and J by 4 bases, with 9 bases between the two germline ends. Germline CDR1 MDHEN, CDR2 SYDVKM. The CDR3 loop reads CASSHRVYEQYF. The CDR3 bases are TGTGCCAGCAGTCACAGGGTTTACGAGCAGTACTTC.

This clone is labeled as medium-sized. V and J are TRBV7-2 and TRBJ1-4, with D possibly TRBD1 on 6 matching bases. CDR3 length: 16 amino acids. V lost 2 bases and J 5 bases, leaving 15 bases between the germline ends. Germline CDR1 and CDR2: SGHTA and FQGNSA. In nucleotides, the CDR3 is TGTGCCAGCAGCTTACCGACGGACAGCCGAAATGAAAAACTGTTTTTT. Protein: CASSLPTDSRNEKLFF.

The V and J genes are TRBV25-1 and TRBJ1-1; D gene ambiguous. Germline assignment: CDR1 MGHDK and CDR2 SYGVNS. The V end lost 3 bases, the J end lost 1 base, and 12 bases lay between the germline ends. The CDR3 covers 15 residues. The CDR3 coding sequence is TGTGCCAGCAGTGACACACGGGTGGCGAACACTGAAGCTTTCTTT. Translating gives CASSDTRVANTEAFF.

The chain recombines TRBV20-1 with TRBJ1-2; D may be TRBD1 (5 bases). The CDR3 consists of 12 residues. The germline V and J ends were trimmed by 3 bases and 4 bases, with 9 bases remaining between them. CDR1 and CDR2 from the germline V gene are DFQATT and SNEGSKA (reference sequence). The CDR3 here is CSASLQGYGYTF. CDR3 nucleotides: TGCAGTGCTAGTCTCCAGGGCTATGGCTACACCTTC.

The chain carries TRBV24-1 and TRBJ2-1; TRBD2 matches at 10 bases. Unmatched junction bases numbered 16, after V lost 4 bases and J lost 8 bases. CDR1 and CDR2 from the germline V gene are KGHDR and SFDVKD. This CDR3 contains 18 residues. The CDR3 loop is CATSDPRLAGAFLDEQFF. The CDR3, as DNA: TGTGCCACCAGTGACCCACGGCTAGCGGGAGCCTTTCTCGATGAGCAGTTCTTC.

The chain couples TRBV2 to TRBJ2-1; D unresolved. V was pared by 6 bases and J by 0 bases, with 12 bases between. This CDR3 is built from 15 residues. Germline V gene lookup returns CDR1 SNHLY and CDR2 FYNNEI. Here the CDR3 reads CASRIDISSYNEQFF. The CDR3 nucleotides read TGTGCCAGCAGGATCGACATCAGCTCCTACAATGAGCAGTTCTTC.